This T cell receptor (beta chain) was sequenced in a study of response to subunit inactivated influenza vaccine. The V gene's germline CDR1 is SEHNR and CDR2 FQNEAQ (reference sequence). The CDR3 runs 15 residues. The V end was cut by 5 bases, the J end by 1 base, with 14 bases between. This clonotype has only a few counts. The antigen is unknown. Regarding the study as a whole: There was a suggestion from the authors that each seasonal influenza vaccination recruits few new T cells.

TCRdb called the RT-PCR reads again in MiXCR, with one record for every CDR3 protein. Found here are roughly 650,000 distinct CDR3 sequences, around 13% of them singletons; the top ten hold about 7.6%. This sample comprised PBMCs from blood, obtained approximately 15 days before vaccination. The J gene is TRBJ1-1, the V gene TRBV7-9, with D possibly being TRBD1 (5 bases). The clonotype originates from a man between 45 and 60 years old who received an inactivated influenza vaccine. CDR3 in amino acids: CASSTPGRGNTEAFF. CDR3 nucleotides: TGTGCCAGCAGCACACCGGGACGGGGGAACACTGAAGCTTTCTTT.